This TCR beta chain was captured in a study of cytomegalovirus exposure and HLA in healthy donors. In the study overall: Unique TCRs from HLA-typed donors, 80 million to 90 million of them, were held in an early data release.

Healthy individuals who donated bone marrow served as the donors. This CDR3 spans 17 amino acids. V was pared by 4 bases and J by 6 bases, with 23 bases between. Germline V lookup: CDR1 SGHRS, CDR2 YFSETQ. About this clone itself: Its target is unknown.

A multiplex PCR was run with 60 Vbeta primers and 13 Jbeta primers. The protocol was immunoSEQ multiplex PCR, while the TCRdb copy is restricted to in-frame clones and leaves out a portion. The sample holds around 160,000 clones; approximately 80% are singletons and the top ten take approximately 1.5%. Findings and limits, study-wide: It was reported that the classifier diagnosed cytomegalovirus status with high specificity and sensitivity in both the original and validation cohorts. In vitro data verified three CMV-associated chains as specific for CMV antigens.

The TCR originated in a woman between 18 and 30 years old in good health and CMV-seronegative. The chain carries TRBV5-1 and TRBJ2-4; TRBD1 might be the D (6 bases). The sequenced material came from PBMCs. CDR3 in amino acids: CASSLGVNQGSTNIQYF. CDR3 sequence (DNA): TGCGCCAGCAGCCTGGGAGTAAATCAGGGGAGCACAAACATTCAGTACTTC.